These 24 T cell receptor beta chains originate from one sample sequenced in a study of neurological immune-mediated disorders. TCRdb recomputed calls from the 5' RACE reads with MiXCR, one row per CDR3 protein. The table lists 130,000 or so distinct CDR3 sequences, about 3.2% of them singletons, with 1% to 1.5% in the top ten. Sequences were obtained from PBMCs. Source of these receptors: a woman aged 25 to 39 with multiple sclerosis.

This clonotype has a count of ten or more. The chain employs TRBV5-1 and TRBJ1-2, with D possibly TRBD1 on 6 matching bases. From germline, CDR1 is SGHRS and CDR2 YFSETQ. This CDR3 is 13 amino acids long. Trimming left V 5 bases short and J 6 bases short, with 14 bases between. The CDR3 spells CASRIDRRDGYTF. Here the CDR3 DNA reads TGCGCCAGCAGGATAGACAGGCGGGATGGCTACACCTTC.

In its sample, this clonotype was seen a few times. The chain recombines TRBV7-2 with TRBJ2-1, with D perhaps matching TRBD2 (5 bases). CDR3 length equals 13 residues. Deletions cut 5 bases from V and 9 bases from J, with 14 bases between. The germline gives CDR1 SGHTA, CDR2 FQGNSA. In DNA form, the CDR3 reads TGTGCCAGCAGCCGAGCGGAGATCGCTGAGCAGTTCTTC. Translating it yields CASSRAEIAEQFF.

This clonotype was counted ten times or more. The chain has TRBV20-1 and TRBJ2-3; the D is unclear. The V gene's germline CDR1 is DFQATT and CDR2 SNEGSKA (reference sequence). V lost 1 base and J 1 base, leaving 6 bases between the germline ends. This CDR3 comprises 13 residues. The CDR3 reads CSARVAGTDTQYF. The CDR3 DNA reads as TGCAGTGCTAGAGTAGCTGGCACAGATACGCAGTATTTT.

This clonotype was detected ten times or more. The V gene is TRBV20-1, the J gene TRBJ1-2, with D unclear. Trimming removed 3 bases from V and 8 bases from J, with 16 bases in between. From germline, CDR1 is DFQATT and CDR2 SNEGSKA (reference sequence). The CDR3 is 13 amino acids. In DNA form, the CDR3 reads TGCAGTGCTAGTATGCAGGACTCTAAAGGCTACACCTTC. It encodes CSASMQDSKGYTF.

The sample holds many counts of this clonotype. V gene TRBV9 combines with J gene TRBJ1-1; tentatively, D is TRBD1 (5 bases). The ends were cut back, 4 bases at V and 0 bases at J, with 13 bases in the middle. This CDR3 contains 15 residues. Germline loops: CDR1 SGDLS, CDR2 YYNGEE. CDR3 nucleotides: TGTGCCAGCAGCCGAGGTGGGGACCTGAACACTGAAGCTTTCTTT. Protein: CASSRGGDLNTEAFF. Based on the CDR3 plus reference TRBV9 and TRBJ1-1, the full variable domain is DSGVTQTPKHLITATGQRVTLRCSPRSGDLSVYWYQQSLDQGLQFLIQYYNGEERAKGNILERFSAQQFPDLHSELNLSSLELGDSALYFCASSRGGDLNTEAFFGQGTRLTVV.

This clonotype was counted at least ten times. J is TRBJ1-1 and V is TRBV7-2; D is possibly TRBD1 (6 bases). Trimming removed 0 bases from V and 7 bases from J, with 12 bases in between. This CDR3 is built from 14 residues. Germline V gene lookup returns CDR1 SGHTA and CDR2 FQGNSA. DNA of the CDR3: TGTGCCAGCAGCTTAGCAGGGGGTACACTTGAAGCTTTCTTT. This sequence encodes CASSLAGGTLEAFF. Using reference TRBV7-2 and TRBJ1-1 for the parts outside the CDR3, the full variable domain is GAGVSQSPSNKVTEKGKDVELRCDPISGHTALYWYRQSLGQGLEFLIYFQGNSAPDKSGLPSDRFSAERTGGSVSTLTIQRTQQEDSAVYLCASSLAGGTLEAFFGQGTRLTVV.

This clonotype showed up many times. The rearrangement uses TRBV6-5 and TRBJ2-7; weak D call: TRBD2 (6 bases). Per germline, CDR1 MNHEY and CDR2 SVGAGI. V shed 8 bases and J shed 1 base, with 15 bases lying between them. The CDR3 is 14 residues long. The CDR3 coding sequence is TGTGCCAGCGGGGCGGGACTCGGATCCTACGAGCAGTACTTC. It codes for CASGAGLGSYEQYF.

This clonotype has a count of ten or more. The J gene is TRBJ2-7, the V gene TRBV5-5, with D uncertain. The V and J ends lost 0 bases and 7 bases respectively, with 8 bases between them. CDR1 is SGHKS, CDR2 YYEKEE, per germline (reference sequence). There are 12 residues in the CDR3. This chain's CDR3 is CASSLVQAEQYF. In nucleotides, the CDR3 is TGTGCCAGCAGCTTGGTGCAGGCTGAGCAGTACTTC.

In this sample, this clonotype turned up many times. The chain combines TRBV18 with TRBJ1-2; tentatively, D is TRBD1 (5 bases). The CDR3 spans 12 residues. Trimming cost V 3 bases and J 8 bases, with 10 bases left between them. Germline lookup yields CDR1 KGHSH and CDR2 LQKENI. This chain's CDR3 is CASSPGGEGYTF. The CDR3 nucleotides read TGTGCCAGCTCACCGGGAGGGGAAGGCTACACCTTC.

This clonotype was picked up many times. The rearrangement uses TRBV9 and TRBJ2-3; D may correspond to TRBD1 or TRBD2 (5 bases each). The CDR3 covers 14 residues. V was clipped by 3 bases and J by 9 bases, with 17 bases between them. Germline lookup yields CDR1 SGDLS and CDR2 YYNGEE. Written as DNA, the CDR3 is TGTGCCAGCAGCGCATTACGGGACCGCGGAACGCAGTATTTT. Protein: CASSALRDRGTQYF.

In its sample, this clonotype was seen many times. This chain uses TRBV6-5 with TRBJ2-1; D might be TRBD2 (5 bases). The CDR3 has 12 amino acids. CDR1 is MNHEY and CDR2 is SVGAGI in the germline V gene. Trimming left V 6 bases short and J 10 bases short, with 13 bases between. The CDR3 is CASSYLGGEQFF. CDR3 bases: TGTGCCAGCAGCTACCTAGGAGGCGAGCAGTTCTTC.

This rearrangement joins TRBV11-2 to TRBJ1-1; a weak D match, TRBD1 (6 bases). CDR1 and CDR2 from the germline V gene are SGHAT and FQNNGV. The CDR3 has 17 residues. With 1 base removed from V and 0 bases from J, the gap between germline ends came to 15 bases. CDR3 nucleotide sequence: TGTGCCAGCAGCTTAGCGGGTTCGGGGGGCCTGAACACTGAAGCTTTCTTT. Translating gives CASSLAGSGGLNTEAFF.

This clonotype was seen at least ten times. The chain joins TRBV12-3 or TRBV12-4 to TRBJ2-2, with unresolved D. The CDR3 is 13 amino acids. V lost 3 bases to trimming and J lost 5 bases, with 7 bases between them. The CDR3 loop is CASSLTSTGELFF. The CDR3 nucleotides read TGTGCCAGCAGTTTGACTTCAACCGGGGAGCTGTTTTTT.

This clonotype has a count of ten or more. CDR3 bases: TGCAGTGCGACGAGTAATTGGAATAGCAATCAGCCCCAGCATTTT. This translates into CSATSNWNSNQPQHF. This chain links TRBV20-1 with TRBJ1-5; no clear D gene. The germline V and J ends were trimmed by 6 bases and 0 bases, with 15 bases remaining between them. Per germline, CDR1 DFQATT and CDR2 SNEGSKA (reference sequence). This CDR3 has 15 residues.

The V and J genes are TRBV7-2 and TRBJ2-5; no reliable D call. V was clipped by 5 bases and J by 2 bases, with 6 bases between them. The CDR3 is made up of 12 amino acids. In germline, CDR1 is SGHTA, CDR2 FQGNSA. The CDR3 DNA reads TGTGCCAGCAGCCAGCCTCAAGAGACCCAGTACTTC. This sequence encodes CASSQPQETQYF.

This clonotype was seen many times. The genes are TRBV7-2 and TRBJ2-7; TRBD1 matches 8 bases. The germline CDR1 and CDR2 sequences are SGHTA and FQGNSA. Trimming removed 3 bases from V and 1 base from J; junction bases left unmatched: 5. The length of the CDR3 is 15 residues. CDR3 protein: CASSFFQGASYEQYF. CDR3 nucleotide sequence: TGTGCCAGCAGCTTTTTCCAGGGGGCTTCCTACGAGCAGTACTTC.

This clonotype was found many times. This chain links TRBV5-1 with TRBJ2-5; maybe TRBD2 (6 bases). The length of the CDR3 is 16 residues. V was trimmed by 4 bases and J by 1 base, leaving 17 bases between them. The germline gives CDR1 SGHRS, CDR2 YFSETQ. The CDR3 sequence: CASSHGGTLLQETQYF. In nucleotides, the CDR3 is TGCGCCAGCAGCCATGGGGGGACCCTCCTCCAAGAGACCCAGTACTTC.

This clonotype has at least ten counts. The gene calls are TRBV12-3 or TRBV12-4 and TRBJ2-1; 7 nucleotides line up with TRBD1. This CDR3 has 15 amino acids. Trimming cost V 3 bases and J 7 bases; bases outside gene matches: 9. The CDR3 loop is CASSLEKGARNEQFF. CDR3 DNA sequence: TGTGCCAGCAGTTTGGAGAAGGGGGCTCGGAATGAGCAGTTCTTC.

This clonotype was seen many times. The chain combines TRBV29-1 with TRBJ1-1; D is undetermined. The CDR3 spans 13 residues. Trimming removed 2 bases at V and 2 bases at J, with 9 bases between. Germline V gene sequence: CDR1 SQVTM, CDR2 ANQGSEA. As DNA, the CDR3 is TGCAGCGTTGAAATACCAACTAACACTGAAGCTTTCTTT. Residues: CSVEIPTNTEAFF.

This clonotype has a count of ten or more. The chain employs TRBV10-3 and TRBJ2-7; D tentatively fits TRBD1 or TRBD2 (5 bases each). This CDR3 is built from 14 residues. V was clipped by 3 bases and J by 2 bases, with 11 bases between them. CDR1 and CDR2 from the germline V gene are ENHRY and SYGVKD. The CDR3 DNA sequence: TGTGCCATCAGTGATCGGGACCAACCCTACGAGCAGTACTTC. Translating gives CAISDRDQPYEQYF.

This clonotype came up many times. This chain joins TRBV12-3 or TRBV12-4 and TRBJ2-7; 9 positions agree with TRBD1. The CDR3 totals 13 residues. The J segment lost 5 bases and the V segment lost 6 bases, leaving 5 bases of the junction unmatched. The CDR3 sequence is CASRGQGSHEQYF. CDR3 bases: TGTGCCAGCAGGGGACAGGGTAGCCACGAGCAGTACTTC.

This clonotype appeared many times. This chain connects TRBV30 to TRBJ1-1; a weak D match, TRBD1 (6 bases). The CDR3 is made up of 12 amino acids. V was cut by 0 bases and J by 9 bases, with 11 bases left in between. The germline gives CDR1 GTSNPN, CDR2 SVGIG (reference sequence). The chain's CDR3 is CAWSVITGKAFF. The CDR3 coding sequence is TGTGCCTGGAGTGTGATTACAGGGAAAGCTTTCTTT.

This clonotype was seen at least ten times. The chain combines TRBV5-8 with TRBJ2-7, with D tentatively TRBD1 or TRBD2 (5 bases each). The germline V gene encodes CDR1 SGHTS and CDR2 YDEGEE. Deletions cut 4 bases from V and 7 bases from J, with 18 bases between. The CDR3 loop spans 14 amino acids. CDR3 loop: CASSRSHTGGEQYF. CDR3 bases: TGTGCCAGCAGCCGATCTCATACAGGCGGGGAGCAGTACTTC.

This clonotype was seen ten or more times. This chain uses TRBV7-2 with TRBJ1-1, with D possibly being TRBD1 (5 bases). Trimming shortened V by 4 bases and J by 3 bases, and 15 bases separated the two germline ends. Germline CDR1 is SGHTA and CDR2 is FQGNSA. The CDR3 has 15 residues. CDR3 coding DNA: TGTGCCAGCAGCTCCCCCGGAGGGGTTTACACTGAAGCTTTCTTT. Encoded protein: CASSSPGGVYTEAFF.